The 8 T cell receptor beta chains reported below all come from one sample, sequenced in a study of T cell responses to AZD1222 COVID-19 vaccine. Sequenced by immunoSEQ multiplex PCR; TCRdb stores in-frame clones only, minus some. The table lists about 56,000 clones, 75% to 90% of them singletons. The material was peripheral blood, obtained 28 days after the second AZD1222 dose. The receptors were gathered from an adult who received the AZD1222 COVID-19 vaccine.

The chain joins TRBV5-4 to TRBJ1-5; D is undetermined. The CDR3 extends over 12 amino acids. Trimming pared 0 bases from V and 3 bases from J, leaving 1 base between. Germline-derived CDR1 and CDR2 are SGHNT and YYREEE (reference sequence). This CDR3 is CASSLDNQPQHF. The CDR3 DNA sequence: TGTGCCAGCAGCTTGGACAATCAGCCCCAGCATTTT.

The V call is TRBV7-6, the J call TRBJ2-2; tentatively, D is TRBD1 (7 bases). Trimming shortened V by 6 bases and J by 6 bases, and 17 bases separated the two germline ends. Germline CDR1 reads SGHVS; CDR2 reads FNYEAQ. CDR3 length equals 15 residues. The chain's CDR3 is CASSSAGGSAGELFF. The CDR3, as DNA: TGTGCCAGCAGTTCGGCAGGGGGGTCGGCCGGGGAGCTGTTTTTT.

This chain joins TRBV7-2 and TRBJ2-2; 7 bases map to TRBD1. The CDR3 extends over 14 amino acids. With 5 bases clipped from V and 4 bases from J, the junction kept 4 bases outside the gene matches. Germline loops: CDR1 SGHTA, CDR2 FQGNSA. CDR3 coding DNA: TGTGCCAGCAGCAAGGGGGCTACCACCGGGGAGCTGTTTTTT. Encoded protein: CASSKGATTGELFF.

This sequence joins TRBV4-2 and TRBJ1-3, with a weak D call TRBD1 (6 bases). This CDR3 is 19 amino acids long. V was shortened by 0 bases and J by 0 bases, with 18 bases between the two germline ends. Germline V lookup: CDR1 LGHNA, CDR2 YNFKEQ. CDR3 DNA sequence: TGTGCCAGCAGCCAAGATCTCATCTTAAGGGGGTCCTCTGGAAACACCATATATTTT. It is translated as CASSQDLILRGSSGNTIYF.

Here the CDR3 reads CSASKGDYEQYF. The CDR3 coding sequence is TGCAGTGCTAGTAAAGGAGACTACGAGCAGTACTTC. The V gene is TRBV20-1, the J gene TRBJ2-7, with D uncertain. This CDR3 is built from 12 residues. In germline, CDR1 is DFQATT, CDR2 SNEGSKA (reference sequence). V dropped 3 bases and J dropped 3 bases, with 9 bases sitting between them.

This clone was seen a handful of times. The chain links TRBV7-9 to TRBJ1-1; D unresolved. The CDR3 consists of 11 residues. Trimming pared 4 bases from V and 1 base from J, leaving 1 base between. The V gene's germline CDR1 is SEHNR and CDR2 FQNEAQ (reference sequence). CDR3 protein: CASSSNTEAFF. The CDR3 DNA reads as TGTGCCAGCAGCTCGAACACTGAAGCTTTCTTT.

The chain carries TRBV19 and TRBJ1-2, with no clear D. The germline gives CDR1 LNHDA, CDR2 SQIVND (reference sequence). The CDR3 has 14 amino acids. The germline V and J ends were trimmed by 5 bases and 4 bases, with 14 bases remaining between them. The DNA of the CDR3 is TGTGCCAGTAGTGAGTACGACGGACGCTATGGCTACACCTTC. Protein: CASSEYDGRYGYTF. Based on the CDR3 plus reference TRBV19 and TRBJ1-2, the full variable domain is DGGITQSPKYLFRKEGQNVTLSCEQNLNHDAMYWYRQDPGQGLRLIYYSQIVNDFQKGDIAEGYSVSREKKESFPLTVTSAQKNPTAFYLCASSEYDGRYGYTFGSGTRLTVV.

This sequence joins TRBV12-3 or TRBV12-4 and TRBJ2-3; perhaps TRBD2 as D (7 bases). V lost 1 base and J 9 bases, leaving 11 bases between the germline ends. The CDR3 runs to 13 residues. The CDR3 reads CASSLVGRGTQYF. The DNA of the CDR3 is TGTGCCAGCAGTTTAGTAGGGAGGGGGACGCAGTATTTT.